This T cell receptor (beta chain) came from a study of cytomegalovirus exposure and HLA in healthy donors. Germline V gene data show CDR1 as LGHNA and CDR2 as YSLEER. V lost 1 base and J 5 bases, leaving 14 bases between the germline ends. The CDR3 extends over 15 amino acids. PCR involved 60 Vbeta and 13 Jbeta primers. Here immunoSEQ multiplex PCR was the method, and the copy in TCRdb shows in-frame clones only, minus some. This sample has fewer than 55,000 clones, with about two thirds found just once. The study's findings and limits: The authors later found most CMV-associated TCR beta chains appeared HLA-restricted. Accurate prediction of most subjects' HLA-A and HLA-B alleles from TCR beta sequences was reported.

This clone was detected a few times. No antigen is known for it. The sample taken for sequencing was PBMCs. V gene TRBV4-3 combines with J gene TRBJ1-1; TRBD1 is a possible D gene (5 bases). The source is a woman aged 45-65 years in good health and CMV-seropositive. In nucleotides, the CDR3 is TGCGCCAGCAGCCAAGGCGAGGTGGGGGGGACTGAAGCTTTCTTT. Translation: CASSQGEVGGTEAFF.